The T cell receptor beta chain under discussion was sequenced for a study of OX40 agonist ivuxolimab in advanced cancers. This CDR3 comprises 14 residues. Looked up from germline, CDR1 is MNHNS and CDR2 is SASEGT. V was clipped by 9 bases and J by 8 bases, with 17 bases between them. This table comes from immunoSEQ multiplex PCR, and its TCRdb copy is limited to in-frame clones, with some not included. The sample records 71,000 or so clones, approximately 90% being singletons. This clonotype was obtained from an adult with an advanced solid tumor such as melanoma, head and neck, liver or kidney cancer. The chain carries TRBV6-1 and TRBJ1-6; TRBD1 might be the D (5 bases). Sequencing was performed on CD4+ or CD8+ T cells sorted from blood, taken in a trial of the OX40 agonist ivuxolimab. The DNA for the CDR3 is TGTGCCAGTGGGGCCGTCGGCAGGGATTCACCCCTCCACTTT. It is translated as CASGAVGRDSPLHF.